The clone carrying this T cell receptor beta chain was detected once. This entry belongs to a study of blood T cell repertoires in COVID-19. About the research overall: The study drew acute and convalescent COVID-19 samples from the United States, Italy and Spain. In each case, the material was cDNA or gDNA derived from T cells, B-cell-depleted T cells, or PBMCs.

The V gene's germline CDR1 is SGHDT and CDR2 YYEEEE. The V gene end was trimmed by 2 bases and the J gene end by 7 bases; junction bases not matched to a gene: 4. The CDR3 length is 15 residues. Original handling: The assay estimated nucleated cells by amplifying reference gene primers. Sequenced by immunoSEQ multiplex PCR; TCRdb stores in-frame clones only, minus some. That table furnishes V, J and clone size, whereas the DNA furnished D and trimming. The sample includes some 180,000 clones, about four fifths of them seen just once. The chain has TRBV5-6 and TRBJ1-6; 9 positions agree with TRBD1. Material: peripheral blood. The TCR sequence derives from a woman older than 75 with acute or convalescent COVID-19. CDR3 nucleotides: TGTGCCAGCAGCTTTCTTGACAGGGGGAATTCACCCCTCCACTTT. Translated: CASSFLDRGNSPLHF.